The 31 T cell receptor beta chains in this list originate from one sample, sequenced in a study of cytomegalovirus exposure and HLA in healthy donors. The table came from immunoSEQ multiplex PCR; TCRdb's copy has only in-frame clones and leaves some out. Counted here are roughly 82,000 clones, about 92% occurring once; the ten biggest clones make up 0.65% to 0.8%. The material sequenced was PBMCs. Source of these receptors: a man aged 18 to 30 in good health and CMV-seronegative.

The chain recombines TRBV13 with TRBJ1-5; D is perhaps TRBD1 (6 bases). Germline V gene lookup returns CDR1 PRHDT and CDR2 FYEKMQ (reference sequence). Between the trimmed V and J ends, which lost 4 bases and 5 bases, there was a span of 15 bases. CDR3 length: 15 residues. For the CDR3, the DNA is TGTGCCAGCAGCTCATCTGACAGGAGTGATCAGCCCCAGCATTTT. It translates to CASSSSDRSDQPQHF.

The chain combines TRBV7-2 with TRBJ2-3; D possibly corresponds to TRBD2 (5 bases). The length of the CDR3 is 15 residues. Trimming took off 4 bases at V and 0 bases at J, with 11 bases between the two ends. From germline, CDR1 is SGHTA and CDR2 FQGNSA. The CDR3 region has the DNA TGTGCCAGCAGCTCGGACTGGTCAAGCACAGATACGCAGTATTTT. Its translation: CASSSDWSSTDTQYF.

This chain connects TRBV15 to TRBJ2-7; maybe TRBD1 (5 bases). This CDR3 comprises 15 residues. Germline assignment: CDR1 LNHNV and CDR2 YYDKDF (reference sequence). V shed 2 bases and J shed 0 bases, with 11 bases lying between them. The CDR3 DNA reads TGTGCCACCAGCAGAACCGACAGCCTCTCCTACGAGCAGTACTTC. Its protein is CATSRTDSLSYEQYF.

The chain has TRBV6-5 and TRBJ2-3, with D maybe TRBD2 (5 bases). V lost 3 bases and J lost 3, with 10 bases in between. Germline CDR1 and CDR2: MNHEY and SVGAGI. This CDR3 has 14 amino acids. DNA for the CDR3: TGTGCCAGCAGTTATATCCGGGGTACAGATACGCAGTATTTT. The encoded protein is CASSYIRGTDTQYF.

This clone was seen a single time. The CDR3, as DNA: TGTGCCAGCTCTCAACTGGGTGGGGCCGAGCAGTACTTC. As protein: CASSQLGGAEQYF. This chain joins TRBV18 and TRBJ2-7; a weak D match, TRBD1 (5 bases). The CDR3 contains 13 residues. Trimming removed 6 bases from V and 6 bases from J, with 15 bases in between. In germline, CDR1 is KGHSH, CDR2 LQKENI.

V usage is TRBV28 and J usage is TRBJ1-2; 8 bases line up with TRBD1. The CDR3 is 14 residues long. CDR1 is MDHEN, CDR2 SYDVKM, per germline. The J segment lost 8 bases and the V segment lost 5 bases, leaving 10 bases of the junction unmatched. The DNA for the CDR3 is TGTGCCAGCAGTGGGGACAGGCGGACTGGGGGCTACACCTTC. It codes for CASSGDRRTGGYTF.

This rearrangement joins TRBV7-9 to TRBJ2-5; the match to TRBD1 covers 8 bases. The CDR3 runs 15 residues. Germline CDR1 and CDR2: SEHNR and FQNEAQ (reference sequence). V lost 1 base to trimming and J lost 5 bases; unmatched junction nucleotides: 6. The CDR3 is CASSLGAGGRETQYF. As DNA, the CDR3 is TGTGCCAGCAGCTTAGGGGCAGGGGGCCGGGAGACCCAGTACTTC.

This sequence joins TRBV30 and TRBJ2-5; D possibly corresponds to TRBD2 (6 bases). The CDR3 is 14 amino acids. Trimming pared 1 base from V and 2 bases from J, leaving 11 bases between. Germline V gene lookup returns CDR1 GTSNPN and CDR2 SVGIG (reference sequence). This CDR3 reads CAWSGGAGQETQYF. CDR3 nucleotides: TGTGCCTGGAGTGGCGGGGCTGGGCAAGAGACCCAGTACTTC.

Written as DNA, the CDR3 is TGTGCCAGCAGCTTTGGGGGGACAGCCCCACCGACCCAGTACTTC. It specifies CASSFGGTAPPTQYF. The V call is TRBV11-2, the J call TRBJ2-5; D perhaps matches TRBD1 (7 bases). Looked up from germline, CDR1 is SGHAT and CDR2 is FQNNGV. This CDR3 has 15 amino acids. The germline V and J ends were trimmed by 3 bases and 7 bases, with 18 bases remaining between them.

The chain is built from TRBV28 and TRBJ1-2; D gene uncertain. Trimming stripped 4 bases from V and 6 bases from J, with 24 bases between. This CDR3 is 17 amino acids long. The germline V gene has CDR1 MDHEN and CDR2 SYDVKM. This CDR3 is CASSSETLGVLWNGYTF. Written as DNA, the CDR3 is TGTGCCAGCAGTTCCGAAACCCTCGGGGTTCTTTGGAATGGCTACACCTTC.

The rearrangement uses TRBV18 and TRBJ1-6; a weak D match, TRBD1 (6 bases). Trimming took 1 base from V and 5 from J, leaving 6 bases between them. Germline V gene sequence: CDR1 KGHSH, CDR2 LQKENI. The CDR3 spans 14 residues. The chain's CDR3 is CASSPQGDNSPLHF. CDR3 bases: TGTGCCAGCTCACCACAGGGGGATAATTCACCCCTCCACTTT.

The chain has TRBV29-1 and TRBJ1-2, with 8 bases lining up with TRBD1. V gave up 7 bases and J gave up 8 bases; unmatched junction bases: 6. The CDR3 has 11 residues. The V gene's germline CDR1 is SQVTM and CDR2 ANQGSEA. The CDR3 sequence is CSGWTGNGYTF. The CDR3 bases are TGCAGCGGCTGGACAGGGAACGGCTACACCTTC.

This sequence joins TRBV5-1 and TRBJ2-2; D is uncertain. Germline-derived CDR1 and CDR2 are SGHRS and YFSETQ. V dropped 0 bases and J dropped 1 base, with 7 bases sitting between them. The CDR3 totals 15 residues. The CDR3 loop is CASSLAPLNTGELFF. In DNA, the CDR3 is TGCGCCAGCAGCTTGGCGCCACTGAACACCGGGGAGCTGTTTTTT.

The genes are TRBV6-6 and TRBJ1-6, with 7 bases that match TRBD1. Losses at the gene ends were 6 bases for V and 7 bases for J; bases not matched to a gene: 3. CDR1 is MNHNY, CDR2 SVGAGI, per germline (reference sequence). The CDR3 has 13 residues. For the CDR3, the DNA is TGTGCCAGCAGACAGGGGCGGAATTCACCCCTCCACTTT. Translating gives CASRQGRNSPLHF.

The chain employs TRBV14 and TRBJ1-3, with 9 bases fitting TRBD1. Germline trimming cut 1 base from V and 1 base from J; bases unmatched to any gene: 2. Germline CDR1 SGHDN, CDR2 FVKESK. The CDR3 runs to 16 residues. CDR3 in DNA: TGTGCCAGCAGCCAAGCCGGGACAGGGTCTGGAAACACCATATATTTT. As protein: CASSQAGTGSGNTIYF.

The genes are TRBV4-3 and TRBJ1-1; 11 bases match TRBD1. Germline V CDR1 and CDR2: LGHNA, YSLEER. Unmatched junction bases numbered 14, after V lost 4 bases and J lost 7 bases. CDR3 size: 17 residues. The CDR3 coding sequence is TGCGCCAGCAGCCTCGGGACAGGGGGGTATGGGCATGATGAAGCTTTCTTT. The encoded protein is CASSLGTGGYGHDEAFF.

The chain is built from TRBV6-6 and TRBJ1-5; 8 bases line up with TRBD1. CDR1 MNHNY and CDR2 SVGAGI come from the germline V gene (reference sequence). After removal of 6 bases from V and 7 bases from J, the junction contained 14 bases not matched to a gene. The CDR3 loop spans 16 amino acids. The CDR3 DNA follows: TGTGCCAGCAGATCTCCCTCGACAGGGGTCGGGCAGCCCCAGCATTTT. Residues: CASRSPSTGVGQPQHF.

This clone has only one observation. CDR3 sequence reads: CASRGTGKSNQPQHF. The CDR3 DNA follows: TGTGCCAGCAGAGGTACAGGGAAGTCTAATCAGCCCCAGCATTTT. This rearrangement joins TRBV2 to TRBJ1-5; perhaps TRBD1 as D (6 bases). Trimming took 6 bases from V and 4 from J, leaving 16 bases between them. The CDR3 runs 15 residues. CDR1 is SNHLY and CDR2 is FYNNEI in the germline V gene.

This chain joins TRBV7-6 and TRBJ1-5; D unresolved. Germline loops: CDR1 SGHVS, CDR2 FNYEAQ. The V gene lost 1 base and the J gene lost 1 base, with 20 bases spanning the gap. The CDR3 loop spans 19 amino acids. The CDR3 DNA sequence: TGTGCCAGCAGCTTAGGGGGTTCCAAGGGAGGGCTCAGCAATCAGCCCCAGCATTTT. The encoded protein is CASSLGGSKGGLSNQPQHF. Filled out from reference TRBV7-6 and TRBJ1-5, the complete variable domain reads GAGVSQSPRYKVTKRGQDVALRCDPISGHVSLYWYRQALGQGPEFLTYFNYEAQQDKSGLPNDRFSAERPEGSISTLTIQRTEQRDSAMYRCASSLGGSKGGLSNQPQHFGDGTRLSIL.

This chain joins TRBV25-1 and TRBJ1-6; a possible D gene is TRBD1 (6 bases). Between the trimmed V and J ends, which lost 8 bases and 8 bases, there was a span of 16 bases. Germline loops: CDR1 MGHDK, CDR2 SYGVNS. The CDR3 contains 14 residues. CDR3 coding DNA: TGTGCCAGCGGTACGGGGGGCGGTGATTCACCCCTCCACTTT. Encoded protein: CASGTGGGDSPLHF.

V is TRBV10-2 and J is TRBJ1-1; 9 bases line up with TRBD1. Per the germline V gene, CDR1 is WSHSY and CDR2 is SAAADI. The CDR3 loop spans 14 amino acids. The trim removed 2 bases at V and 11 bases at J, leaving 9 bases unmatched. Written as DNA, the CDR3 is TGCGCCAGCAGTGAGACACCACAGGGGGCGCGGGCTTTCTTT. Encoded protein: CASSETPQGARAFF.

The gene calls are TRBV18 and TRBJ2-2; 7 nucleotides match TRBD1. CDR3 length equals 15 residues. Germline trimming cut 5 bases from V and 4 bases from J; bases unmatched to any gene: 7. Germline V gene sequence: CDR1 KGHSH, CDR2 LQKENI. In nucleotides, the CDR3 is TGTGCCAGCTCAGAACAGGGGACGGGCACCGGGGAGCTGTTTTTT. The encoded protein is CASSEQGTGTGELFF.

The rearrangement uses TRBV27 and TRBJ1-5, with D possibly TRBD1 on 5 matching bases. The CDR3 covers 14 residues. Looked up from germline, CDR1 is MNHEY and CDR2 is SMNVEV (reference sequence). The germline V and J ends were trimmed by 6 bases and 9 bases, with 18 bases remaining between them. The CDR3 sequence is CASSFTWGGWPQHF. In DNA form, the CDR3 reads TGTGCCAGCAGCTTTACGTGGGGGGGGTGGCCCCAGCATTTT.

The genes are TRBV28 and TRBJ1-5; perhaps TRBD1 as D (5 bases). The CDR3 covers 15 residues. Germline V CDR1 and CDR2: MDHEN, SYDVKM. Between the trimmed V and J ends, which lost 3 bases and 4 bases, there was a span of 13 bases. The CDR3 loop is CASSFRDSLNQPQHF. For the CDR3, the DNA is TGTGCCAGCAGTTTCCGAGACAGCCTTAATCAGCCCCAGCATTTT.

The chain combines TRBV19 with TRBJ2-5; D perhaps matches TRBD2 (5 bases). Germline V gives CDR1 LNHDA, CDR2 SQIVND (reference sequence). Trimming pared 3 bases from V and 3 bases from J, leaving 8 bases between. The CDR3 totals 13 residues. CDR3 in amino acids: CASSMDGEETQYF. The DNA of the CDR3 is TGTGCCAGTAGTATGGACGGGGAAGAGACCCAGTACTTC.

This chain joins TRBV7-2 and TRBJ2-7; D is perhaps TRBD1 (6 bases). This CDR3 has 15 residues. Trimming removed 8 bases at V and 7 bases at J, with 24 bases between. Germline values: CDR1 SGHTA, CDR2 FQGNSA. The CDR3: CASGQPHTITKEQYF. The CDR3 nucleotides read TGTGCCAGCGGACAGCCACACACCATTACGAAGGAGCAGTACTTC.

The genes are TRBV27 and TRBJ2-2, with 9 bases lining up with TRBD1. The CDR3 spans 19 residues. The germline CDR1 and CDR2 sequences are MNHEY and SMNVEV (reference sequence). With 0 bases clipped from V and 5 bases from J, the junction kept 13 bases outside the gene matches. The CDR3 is CASSLSWEEGQGPTGELFF. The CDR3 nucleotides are TGTGCCAGCAGTTTATCATGGGAGGAGGGACAGGGACCAACCGGGGAGCTGTTTTTT.

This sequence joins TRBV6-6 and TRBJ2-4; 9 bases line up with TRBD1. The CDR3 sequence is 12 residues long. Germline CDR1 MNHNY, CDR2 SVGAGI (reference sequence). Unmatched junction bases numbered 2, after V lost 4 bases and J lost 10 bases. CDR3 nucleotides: TGTGCCAGCAGTTGGACAGGGGTGATTCAGTACTTC. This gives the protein CASSWTGVIQYF.

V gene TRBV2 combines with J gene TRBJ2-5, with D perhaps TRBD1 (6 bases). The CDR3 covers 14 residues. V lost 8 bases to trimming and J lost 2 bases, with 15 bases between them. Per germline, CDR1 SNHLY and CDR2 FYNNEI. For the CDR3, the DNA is TGTGCCAGCTCCAGGGGACCGCTTCAAGAGACCCAGTACTTC. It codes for CASSRGPLQETQYF. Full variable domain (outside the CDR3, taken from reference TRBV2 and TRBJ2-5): EPEVTQTPSHQVTQMGQEVILRCVPISNHLYFYWYRQILGQKVEFLVSFYNNEISEKSEIFDDQFSVERPDGSNFTLKIRSTKLEDSAMYFCASSRGPLQETQYFGPGTRLLVL.

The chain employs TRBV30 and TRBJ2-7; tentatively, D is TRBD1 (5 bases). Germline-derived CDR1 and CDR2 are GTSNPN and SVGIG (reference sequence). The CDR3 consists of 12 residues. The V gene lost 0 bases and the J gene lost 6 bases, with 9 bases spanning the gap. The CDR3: CAWSVGAFEQYF. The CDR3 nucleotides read TGTGCCTGGAGTGTAGGGGCATTCGAGCAGTACTTC. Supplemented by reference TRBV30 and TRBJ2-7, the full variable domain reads SQTIHQWPATLVQPVGSPLSLECTVEGTSNPNLYWYRQAAGRGLQLLFYSVGIGQISSEVPQNLSASRPQDRQFILSSKKLLLSDSGFYLCAWSVGAFEQYFGPGTRLTVT.

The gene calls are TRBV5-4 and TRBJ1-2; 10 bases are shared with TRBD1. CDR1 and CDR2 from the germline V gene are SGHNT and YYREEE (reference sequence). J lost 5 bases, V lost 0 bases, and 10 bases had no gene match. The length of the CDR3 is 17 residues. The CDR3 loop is CASSLVSTGGAWYGYTF. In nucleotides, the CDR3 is TGTGCCAGCAGCTTGGTCTCGACAGGGGGCGCATGGTATGGCTACACCTTC.